Ten or more counts support the clone carrying this TCR beta chain. What it binds is unknown. The method was immunoSEQ multiplex PCR; TCRdb's version includes in-frame clones alone and lacks a portion of them. This record lists some 40,000 clones, none seen once only, and the top ten clones contain 5.9%. These data originate in a study of T cells after posttransplantation cyclophosphamide. Findings and caveats of the study: Skin or GI-infiltrating T cells shared few TRB sequences with blood. Later blood repertoires were often dominated by clones from the donor CD8+ memory compartment.

Peripheral blood was collected from the related graft donor on the marrow donation day. The V gene lost 5 bases and the J gene lost 2 bases, with 16 bases spanning the gap. Germline CDR1 and CDR2: MDHEN and SYDVKM. CDR3 length: 15 residues. The sample was PBMCs. The chain joins TRBV28 to TRBJ2-7, with D possibly being TRBD2 (5 bases). The TCR comes from a man aged 30 to 45 in good health and a related stem cell transplant donor. The CDR3 spells CASSTPTGSAYEQYF. Here the CDR3 DNA reads TGTGCCAGCAGTACCCCGACGGGGTCCGCCTACGAGCAGTACTTC.